This TCR beta chain is from a study of blood T cell repertoires in COVID-19. Across the study: Sites across the United States, Italy and Spain contributed samples from acute and convalescent COVID-19.

In the original processing: Estimation of nucleated cell counts was performed using reference gene primer amplification. Some clones are missing from TCRdb's copy, which holds only in-frame ones; the method was immunoSEQ multiplex PCR. Clone size and V and J calls were adopted from that table, with D and trimming inferred from the DNA. In the table there are over 50,000 clones, 75% to 90% of which are singletons. V was shortened by 4 bases and J by 7 bases, with 8 bases between the two germline ends. This CDR3 region has 12 residues. Germline V gives CDR1 MNHEY, CDR2 SVGEGT. V usage is TRBV6-2 or TRBV6-3 and J usage is TRBJ2-1; D call uncertain. The clonotype originates from a man aged 80 or over with acute or convalescent COVID-19. The specimen was peripheral blood. CDR3 bases: TGTGCCAGCAGTTCCCCATTGAATGAGCAGTTCTTC. Amino acid sequence: CASSSPLNEQFF.